This T cell receptor (beta chain) was sequenced for a study of brain T cells in children with intractable seizures. Time point: blood from clinic visit 5 months post-surgery; TSC patient then seizure free. Only cases whose brain tissue showed the highest T cell transcript signatures were sequenced. At least one anti-epileptic drug was given before surgery. TCRdb's copy holds only in-frame clones and misses some; the assay was immunoSEQ multiplex PCR. The table shows about 340,000 clones, with more than 85% occurring only once. The source of this sequence is a boy in the first two years of life with tuberous sclerosis and intractable seizures. The sequenced sample was peripheral blood, obtained 4 to 6 months after surgery.

The CDR3 bases are TGTGCCAGTAGTATTCGGACAGGGGGCAACAGCAATCAGCCCCAGCATTTT. Protein: CASSIRTGGNSNQPQHF. The chain is built from TRBV19 and TRBJ1-5; 11 nucleotides line up with TRBD1. The CDR3 contains 17 residues. With V trimmed by 3 bases and J by 1 base, 5 bases remained unmatched. The germline gives CDR1 LNHDA, CDR2 SQIVND (reference sequence).